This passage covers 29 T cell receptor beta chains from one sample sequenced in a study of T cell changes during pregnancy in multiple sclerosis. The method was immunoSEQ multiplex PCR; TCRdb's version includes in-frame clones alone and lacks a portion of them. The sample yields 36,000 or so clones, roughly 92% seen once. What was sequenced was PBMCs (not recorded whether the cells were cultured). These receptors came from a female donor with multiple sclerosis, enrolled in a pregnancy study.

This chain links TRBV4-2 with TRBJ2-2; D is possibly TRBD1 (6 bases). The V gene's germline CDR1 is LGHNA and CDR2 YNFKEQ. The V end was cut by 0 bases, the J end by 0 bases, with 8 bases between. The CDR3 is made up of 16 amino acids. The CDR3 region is CASSQETGSNTGELFF. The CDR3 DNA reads TGTGCCAGCAGCCAAGAGACAGGATCGAACACCGGGGAGCTGTTTTTT.

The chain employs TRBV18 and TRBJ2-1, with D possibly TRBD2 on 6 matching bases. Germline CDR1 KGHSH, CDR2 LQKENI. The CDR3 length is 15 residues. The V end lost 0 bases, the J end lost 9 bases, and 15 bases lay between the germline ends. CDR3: CASSPPRGSGGEQFF. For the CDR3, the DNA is TGTGCCAGCTCACCACCTCGGGGGTCTGGGGGTGAGCAGTTCTTC.

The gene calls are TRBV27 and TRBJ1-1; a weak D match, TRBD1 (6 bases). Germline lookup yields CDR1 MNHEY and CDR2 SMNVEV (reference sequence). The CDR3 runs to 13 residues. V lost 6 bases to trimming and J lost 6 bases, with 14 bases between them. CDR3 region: CASRPIQGSEAFF. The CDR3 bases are TGTGCCAGCAGACCCATACAGGGATCTGAAGCTTTCTTT.

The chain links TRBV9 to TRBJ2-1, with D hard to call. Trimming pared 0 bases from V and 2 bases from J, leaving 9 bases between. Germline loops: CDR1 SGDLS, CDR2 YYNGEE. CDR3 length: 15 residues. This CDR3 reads CASSVEGRPYNEQFF. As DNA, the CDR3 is TGTGCCAGCAGCGTAGAAGGGCGACCCTACAATGAGCAGTTCTTC.

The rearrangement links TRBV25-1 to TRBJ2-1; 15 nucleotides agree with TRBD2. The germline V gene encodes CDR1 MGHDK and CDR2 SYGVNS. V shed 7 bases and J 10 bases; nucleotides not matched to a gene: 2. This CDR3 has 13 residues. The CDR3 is CASTGTSGREQFF. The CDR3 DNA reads TGTGCCAGCACCGGGACTAGCGGGAGGGAGCAGTTCTTC.

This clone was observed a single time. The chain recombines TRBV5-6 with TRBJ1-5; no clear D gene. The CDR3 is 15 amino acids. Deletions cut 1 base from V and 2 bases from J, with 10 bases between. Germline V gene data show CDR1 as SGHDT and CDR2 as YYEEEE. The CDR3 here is CASSLRLQGNQPQHF. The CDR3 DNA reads TGTGCCAGCAGCTTGCGCTTGCAGGGCAATCAGCCCCAGCATTTT.

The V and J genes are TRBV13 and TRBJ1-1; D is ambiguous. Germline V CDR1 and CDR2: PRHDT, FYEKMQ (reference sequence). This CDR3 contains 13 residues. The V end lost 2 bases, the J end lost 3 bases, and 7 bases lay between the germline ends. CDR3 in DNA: TGTGCCAGCAGCTTAAGTCTCGACACTGAAGCTTTCTTT. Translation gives CASSLSLDTEAFF.

For the CDR3, the DNA is TGTGCCAGCAACGGGGCAGGGTCTAATGAAAAACTGTTTTTT. Translating it yields CASNGAGSNEKLFF. The chain combines TRBV5-5 with TRBJ1-4; D is possibly TRBD1 (5 bases). With 6 bases removed from V and 3 bases from J, the gap between germline ends came to 12 bases. CDR3 length: 14 amino acids. Germline V CDR1 and CDR2: SGHKS, YYEKEE (reference sequence).

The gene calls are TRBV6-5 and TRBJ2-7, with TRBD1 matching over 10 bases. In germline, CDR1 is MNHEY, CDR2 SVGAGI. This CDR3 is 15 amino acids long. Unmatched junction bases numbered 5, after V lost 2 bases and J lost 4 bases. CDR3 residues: CASSYRRTGGYEQYF. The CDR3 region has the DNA TGTGCCAGCAGTTACAGGAGGACAGGGGGGTACGAGCAGTACTTC.

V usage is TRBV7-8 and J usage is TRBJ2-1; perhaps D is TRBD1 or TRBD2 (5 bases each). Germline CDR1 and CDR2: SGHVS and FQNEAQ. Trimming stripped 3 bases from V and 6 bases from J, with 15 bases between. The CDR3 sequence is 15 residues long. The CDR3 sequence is CASSFQGVGINEQFF. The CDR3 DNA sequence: TGTGCCAGCAGCTTTCAGGGAGTTGGGATCAATGAGCAGTTCTTC. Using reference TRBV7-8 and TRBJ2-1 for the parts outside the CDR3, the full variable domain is GAGVSQSPRYKVAKRGQDVALRCDPISGHVSLFWYQQALGQGPEFLTYFQNEAQLDKSGLPSDRFFAERPEGSVSTLKIQRTQQEDSAVYLCASSFQGVGINEQFFGPGTRLTVL.

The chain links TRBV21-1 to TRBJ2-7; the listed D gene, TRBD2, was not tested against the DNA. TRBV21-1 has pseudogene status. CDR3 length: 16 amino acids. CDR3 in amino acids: CASSKLAGVDSYEQYF. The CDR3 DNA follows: TGTGCCAGCAGCAAACTAGCGGGAGTAGACTCCTACGAGCAGTACTTC.

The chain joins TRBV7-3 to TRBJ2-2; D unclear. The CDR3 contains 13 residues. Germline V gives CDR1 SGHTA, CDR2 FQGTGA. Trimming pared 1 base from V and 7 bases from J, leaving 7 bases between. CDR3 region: CASSLNVNGELFF. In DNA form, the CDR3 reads TGTGCCAGCAGCTTAAACGTGAACGGGGAGCTGTTTTTT.

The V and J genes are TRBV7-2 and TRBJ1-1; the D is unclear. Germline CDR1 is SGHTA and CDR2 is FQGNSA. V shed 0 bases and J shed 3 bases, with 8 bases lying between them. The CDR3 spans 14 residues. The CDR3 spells CASSLARPHTEAFF. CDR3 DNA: TGTGCCAGCAGCTTAGCGCGACCGCACACTGAAGCTTTCTTT. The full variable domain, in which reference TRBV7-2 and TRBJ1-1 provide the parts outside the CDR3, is GAGVSQSPSNKVTEKGKDVELRCDPISGHTALYWYRQSLGQGLEFLIYFQGNSAPDKSGLPSDRFSAERTGGSVSTLTIQRTQQEDSAVYLCASSLARPHTEAFFGQGTRLTVV.

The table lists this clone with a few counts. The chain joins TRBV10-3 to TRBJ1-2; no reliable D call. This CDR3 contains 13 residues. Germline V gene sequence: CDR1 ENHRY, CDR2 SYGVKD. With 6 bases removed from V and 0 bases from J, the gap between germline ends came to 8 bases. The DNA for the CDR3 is TGTGCCATCAGAGTAGACACTAACTATGGCTACACCTTC. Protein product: CAIRVDTNYGYTF.

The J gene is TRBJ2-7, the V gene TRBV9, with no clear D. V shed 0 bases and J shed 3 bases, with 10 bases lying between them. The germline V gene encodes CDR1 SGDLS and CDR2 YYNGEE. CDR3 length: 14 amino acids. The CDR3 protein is CASSVGDTLYEQYF. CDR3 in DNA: TGTGCCAGCAGCGTAGGCGACACTCTCTACGAGCAGTACTTC.

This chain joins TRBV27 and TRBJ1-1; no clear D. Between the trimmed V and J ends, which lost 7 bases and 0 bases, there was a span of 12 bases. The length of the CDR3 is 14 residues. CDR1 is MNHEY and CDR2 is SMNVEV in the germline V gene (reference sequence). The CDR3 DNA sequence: TGTGCCAGCAAAATAATAAAGTTGAACACTGAAGCTTTCTTT. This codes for CASKIIKLNTEAFF.

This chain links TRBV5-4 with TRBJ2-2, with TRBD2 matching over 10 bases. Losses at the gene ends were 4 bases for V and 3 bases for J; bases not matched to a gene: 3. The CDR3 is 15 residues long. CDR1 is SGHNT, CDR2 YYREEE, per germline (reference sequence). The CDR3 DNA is TGTGCCAGCAGCCTAGGACTAGCGGACACCGGGGAGCTGTTTTTT. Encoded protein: CASSLGLADTGELFF.

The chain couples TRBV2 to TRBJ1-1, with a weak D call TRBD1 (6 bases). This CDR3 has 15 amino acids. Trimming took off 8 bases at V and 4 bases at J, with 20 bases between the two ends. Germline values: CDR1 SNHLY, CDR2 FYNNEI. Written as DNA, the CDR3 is TGTGCCAGCTCGGCCCCGGGGGCGAGGGGCACTGAAGCTTTCTTT. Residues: CASSAPGARGTEAFF.

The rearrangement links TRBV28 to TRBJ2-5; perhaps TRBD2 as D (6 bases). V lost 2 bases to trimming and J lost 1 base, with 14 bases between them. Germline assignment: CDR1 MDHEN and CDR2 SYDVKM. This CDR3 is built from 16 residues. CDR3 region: CASSLVPGSGQETQYF. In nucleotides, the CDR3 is TGTGCCAGCAGTTTAGTTCCAGGTAGCGGCCAAGAGACCCAGTACTTC.

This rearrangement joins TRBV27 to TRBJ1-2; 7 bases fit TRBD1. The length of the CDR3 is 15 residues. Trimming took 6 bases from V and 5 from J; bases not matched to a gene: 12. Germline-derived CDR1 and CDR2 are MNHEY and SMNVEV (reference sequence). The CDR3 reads CASRTLQGFLYGYTF. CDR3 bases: TGTGCCAGCAGAACTCTACAGGGGTTTTTATATGGCTACACCTTC.

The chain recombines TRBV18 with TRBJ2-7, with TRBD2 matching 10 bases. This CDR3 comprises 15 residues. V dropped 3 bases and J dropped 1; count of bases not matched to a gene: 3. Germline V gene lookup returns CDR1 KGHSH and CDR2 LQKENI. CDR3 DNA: TGTGCCAGCTCACCGGGACTAGCGAATTCCTACGAGCAGTACTTC. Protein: CASSPGLANSYEQYF.

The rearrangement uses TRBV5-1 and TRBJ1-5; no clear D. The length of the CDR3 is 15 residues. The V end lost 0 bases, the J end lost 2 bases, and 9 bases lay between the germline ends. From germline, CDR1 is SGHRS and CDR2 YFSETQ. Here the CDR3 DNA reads TGCGCCAGCAGCTTGGTGGCAGGCGGCAATCAGCCCCAGCATTTT. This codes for CASSLVAGGNQPQHF.

The CDR3: CASSPWGLANYGYTF. As DNA, the CDR3 is TGTGCCAGTAGTCCCTGGGGGCTTGCTAACTATGGCTACACCTTC. This chain joins TRBV19 and TRBJ1-2; possible D gene TRBD1, 6 bases. V was shortened by 5 bases and J by 0 bases, with 13 bases between the two germline ends. Germline values: CDR1 LNHDA, CDR2 SQIVND (reference sequence). This CDR3 contains 15 residues.

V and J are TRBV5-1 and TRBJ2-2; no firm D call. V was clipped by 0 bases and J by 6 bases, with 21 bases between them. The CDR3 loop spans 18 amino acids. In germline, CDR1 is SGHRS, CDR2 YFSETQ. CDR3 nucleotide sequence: TGCGCCAGCAGCTTGGCTTTTCGGGCCCCAGGTTCGGCCGGGGAGCTGTTTTTT. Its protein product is CASSLAFRAPGSAGELFF.

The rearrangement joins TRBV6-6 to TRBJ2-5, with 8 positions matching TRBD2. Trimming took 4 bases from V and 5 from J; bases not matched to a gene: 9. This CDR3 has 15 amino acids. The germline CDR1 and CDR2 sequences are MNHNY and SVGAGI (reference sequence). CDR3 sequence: CASSFSTSGLETQYF. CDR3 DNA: TGTGCCAGCAGTTTCTCAACTAGCGGCCTGGAGACCCAGTACTTC.

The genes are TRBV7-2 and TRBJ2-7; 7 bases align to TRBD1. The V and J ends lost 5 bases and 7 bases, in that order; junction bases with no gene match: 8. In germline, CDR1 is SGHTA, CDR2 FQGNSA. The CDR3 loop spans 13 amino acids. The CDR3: CASSIGQDGEQYF. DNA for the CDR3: TGTGCCAGCAGCATCGGACAGGATGGGGAGCAGTACTTC.

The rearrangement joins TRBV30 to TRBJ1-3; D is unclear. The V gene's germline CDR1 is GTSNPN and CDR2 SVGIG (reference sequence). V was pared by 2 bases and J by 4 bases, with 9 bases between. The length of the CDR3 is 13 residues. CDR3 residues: CAWSQNLGNTIYF. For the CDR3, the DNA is TGTGCCTGGAGTCAGAATCTGGGAAACACCATATATTTT.

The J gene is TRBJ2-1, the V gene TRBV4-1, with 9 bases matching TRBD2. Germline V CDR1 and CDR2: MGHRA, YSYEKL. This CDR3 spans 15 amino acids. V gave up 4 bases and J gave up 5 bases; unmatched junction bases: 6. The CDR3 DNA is TGCGCCAGCAGCCGCGGCGCTAGCGGGGACAATGAGCAGTTCTTC. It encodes CASSRGASGDNEQFF.

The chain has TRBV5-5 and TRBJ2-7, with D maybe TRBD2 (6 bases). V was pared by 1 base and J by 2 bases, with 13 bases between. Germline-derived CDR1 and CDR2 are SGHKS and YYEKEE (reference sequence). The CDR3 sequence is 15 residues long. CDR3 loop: CASSLFPGDPYEQYF. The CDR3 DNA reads TGTGCCAGCAGCTTGTTTCCGGGGGATCCCTACGAGCAGTACTTC.